The T cell receptor beta chain under discussion was sequenced for a study of identical twins. MiXCR was run by TCRdb on the 5' RACE reads, yielding one entry per CDR3 protein. The sample contains 540,000 or so distinct CDR3 sequences, about a fifth of which appear only once. The CDR3 is made up of 16 amino acids. Germline loops: CDR1 SGHRS, CDR2 YFSETQ. Trimming cost V 4 bases and J 4 bases; bases outside gene matches: 10. This clonotype was seen more than once but under ten times. The same sample was also studied in work on yellow fever vaccine responses in identical twins.

The sequenced sample consisted of CD4+ T cells sorted from blood. The clonotype was recovered from a woman aged 18-30 years in good health. This chain uses TRBV5-1 with TRBJ2-2, with 7 bases aligning to TRBD1. The CDR3 bases are TGCGCCAGCAGCCTGGGACAGTTTGTTGGCACCGGGGAGCTGTTTTTT. It translates to CASSLGQFVGTGELFF.